A single sample is the source of the 4 T cell receptor beta chains below, sequenced in a study of blood T cell repertoires in COVID-19. Here immunoSEQ multiplex PCR was the method, and the copy in TCRdb shows in-frame clones only, minus some. The sample lists under 250,000 clones, 80% to 90% seen once, with roughly 12% in the top ten. The sequenced sample was peripheral blood. The receptors shown here come from a man aged 50 to 60 with COVID-19, enrolled during active disease.

The chain is built from TRBV15 and TRBJ2-7; 8 bases agree with TRBD1. CDR1 and CDR2 (germline): LNHNV, YYDKDF (reference sequence). V was pared by 0 bases and J by 2 bases, with 6 bases of the junction left unmatched. The CDR3 sequence is 16 residues long. The CDR3 here is CATSRDSGTGPYEQYF. The CDR3 nucleotides are TGTGCCACCAGCAGAGATTCAGGGACAGGACCCTACGAGCAGTACTTC.

The genes are TRBV5-1 and TRBJ2-7; 8 nucleotides match TRBD1. V shed 4 bases and J 4 bases; nucleotides not matched to a gene: 10. Germline V gene sequence: CDR1 SGHRS, CDR2 YFSETQ. There are 15 residues in the CDR3. The CDR3 nucleotides are TGCGCCAGCAGCCTTACGACAGGGGATATATACGAGCAGTACTTC. Its protein is CASSLTTGDIYEQYF.

Note on this clone: The sample holds other DNA sequences that translate to the same CDR3. V and J are TRBV19 and TRBJ1-5; 10 bases are a match to TRBD1. This CDR3 spans 14 amino acids. Germline trimming cut 8 bases from V and 4 bases from J; bases unmatched to any gene: 5. Germline CDR1 is LNHDA and CDR2 is SQIVND (reference sequence). CDR3 residues: CASSGQGGNQPQHF. The CDR3 DNA reads as TGTGCCAGTTCCGGACAGGGGGGAAATCAGCCCCAGCATTTT.

This clone is a singleton in its sample. J is TRBJ2-1 and V is TRBV7-8; D unclear. The CDR3 loop spans 13 amino acids. V lost 1 base and J 5 bases, leaving 6 bases between the germline ends. Per the germline V gene, CDR1 is SGHVS and CDR2 is FQNEAQ. The CDR3 loop reads CASSLGADNEQFF. CDR3 in DNA: TGTGCCAGCAGCTTAGGGGCTGACAATGAGCAGTTCTTC.